The 30 T cell receptor beta chains below were found in one sample sequenced in a study of a mutant IDH1 vaccine in newly diagnosed glioma. These receptors have no known antigen. Method: immunoSEQ multiplex PCR; TCRdb's copy keeps in-frame clones and lacks some. This sample has 52,000 or so clones, with approximately 79% found just once. Specified time point: week 5, during vaccination. The study gave 300 ug of mutant IDH1 20-mer peptide per vaccine dose, with topical imiquimod. Sample: PBMCs, taken from a glioma patient whose treatment included an IDH1 peptide vaccine. These receptors were taken from a woman aged 18-35 years with glioma. Some clones in this sample may be carry-over from other donors' samples.

The rearrangement uses TRBV18 and TRBJ1-6; D is undetermined. Trimming left V 1 base short and J 0 bases short, with 10 bases between. CDR3 length: 17 amino acids. The germline CDR1 and CDR2 sequences are KGHSH and LQKENI. The CDR3 nucleotides are TGTGCCAGCTCACCACTCGAGGTTAGCTCCTATAATTCACCCCTCCACTTT. Translating it yields CASSPLEVSSYNSPLHF.

This rearrangement joins TRBV29-1 to TRBJ1-2; maybe TRBD1 (5 bases). The V gene lost 6 bases and the J gene lost 5 bases, with 16 bases spanning the gap. The CDR3 runs 13 residues. Germline-derived CDR1 and CDR2 are SQVTM and ANQGSEA. This CDR3 is CSVGDHPTYGYTF. As DNA, the CDR3 is TGCAGCGTAGGGGACCACCCCACTTATGGCTACACCTTC. The full variable domain, completed using reference TRBV29-1 and TRBJ1-2, is SAVISQKPSRDICQRGTSLTIQCQVDSQVTMMFWYRQQPGQSLTLIATANQGSEATYESGFVIDKFPISRPNLTFSTLTVSNMSPEDSSIYLCSVGDHPTYGYTFGSGTRLTVV.

This rearrangement joins TRBV5-1 to TRBJ2-2, with D hard to call. V was trimmed by 5 bases and J by 1 base, leaving 9 bases between them. Germline CDR1 SGHRS, CDR2 YFSETQ. The CDR3 has 14 amino acids. In DNA form, the CDR3 reads TGCGCCAGCAGGAGTTTTCAGAACACCGGGGAGCTGTTTTTT. This codes for CASRSFQNTGELFF.

The gene calls are TRBV7-8 and TRBJ1-4; possibly TRBD1 for D (5 bases). V lost 1 base and J lost 11, with 17 bases in between. The CDR3 sequence is 15 residues long. Germline V gene data show CDR1 as SGHVS and CDR2 as FQNEAQ. DNA of the CDR3: TGTGCCAGCAGCTTAGATGGAGGGCCCGGGGGGAAACTGTTTTTT. Translated: CASSLDGGPGGKLFF.

The V gene is TRBV7-9, the J gene TRBJ2-5; D ambiguous. The CDR3 is 13 residues long. V was trimmed by 3 bases and J by 5 bases, leaving 10 bases between them. From germline, CDR1 is SEHNR and CDR2 FQNEAQ (reference sequence). CDR3 DNA sequence: TGTGCCAGCAGCTTTGAACTCCTTGAGACCCAGTACTTC. Its translation is CASSFELLETQYF.

The chain has TRBV5-1 and TRBJ1-2; 9 positions agree with TRBD1. Trimming removed 4 bases from V and 6 bases from J; junction bases left unmatched: 4. The CDR3 spans 13 residues. Germline V gene sequence: CDR1 SGHRS, CDR2 YFSETQ. The CDR3 DNA sequence: TGCGCCAGCAGCCCCCGGACAGGGGATGGCTACACCTTC. The encoded protein is CASSPRTGDGYTF.

The chain employs TRBV5-4 and TRBJ2-2; 13 positions agree with TRBD2. Germline assignment: CDR1 SGHNT and CDR2 YYREEE (reference sequence). After removal of 3 bases from V and 5 bases from J, the junction contained 1 base not matched to a gene. The length of the CDR3 is 15 residues. The CDR3 reads CASSSLAGGTGELFF. CDR3 DNA: TGTGCCAGCAGCTCACTAGCGGGAGGGACCGGGGAGCTGTTTTTT. The entire variable domain, with the rest obtained from reference TRBV5-4 and TRBJ2-2, is as follows: ETGVTQSPTHLIKTRGQQVTLRCSSQSGHNTVSWYQQALGQGPQFIFQYYREEENGRGNFPPRFSGLQFPNYSSELNVNALELDDSALYLCASSSLAGGTGELFFGEGSRLTVL.

This clone was picked up a small number of times. CDR3 DNA: TGTGCCATCACCCGAGCGGGGGCCCGCACAGATACGCAGTATTTT. Translating it yields CAITRAGARTDTQYF. The V and J genes are TRBV10-3 and TRBJ2-3; 8 bases are shared with TRBD2. V trimming: 7 bases; J trimming: 1 base; junction bases outside the gene matches: 7. CDR3 size: 15 residues. Germline V gene data show CDR1 as ENHRY and CDR2 as SYGVKD.

A single count supports this clone. The gene calls are TRBV7-3 and TRBJ2-7, with D maybe TRBD2 (5 bases). The CDR3 is 14 residues long. CDR1 is SGHTA and CDR2 is FQGTGA in the germline V gene. V was clipped by 3 bases and J by 0 bases, with 9 bases between them. DNA for the CDR3: TGTGCCAGCAGCTTGGGGAGTTTCTCCTACGAGCAGTACTTC. Protein sequence: CASSLGSFSYEQYF.

V and J are TRBV2 and TRBJ1-1; 7 bases agree with TRBD1. J gave up 4 bases and V 6 bases, and 8 bases lay outside the gene matches. The CDR3 contains 14 residues. The V gene's germline CDR1 is SNHLY and CDR2 FYNNEI. The chain's CDR3 is CASRGDRASTEAFF. The CDR3 region has the DNA TGTGCCAGCAGGGGAGACAGGGCGTCCACTGAAGCTTTCTTT.

V usage is TRBV7-9 and J usage is TRBJ1-4; D possibly corresponds to TRBD1 (5 bases). Germline V gives CDR1 SEHNR, CDR2 FQNEAQ (reference sequence). Trimming stripped 1 base from V and 11 bases from J, with 8 bases between. The CDR3 is 12 residues long. The CDR3 here is CASSLGREKLFF. In DNA form, the CDR3 reads TGTGCCAGCAGCTTAGGCAGGGAGAAACTGTTTTTT.

The V call is TRBV7-2, the J call TRBJ2-7; 7 positions agree with TRBD1. CDR1 SGHTA and CDR2 FQGNSA come from the germline V gene. V lost 3 bases to trimming and J lost 3 bases; unmatched junction nucleotides: 14. There are 17 residues in the CDR3. CDR3 loop: CASSLDPGNRGRYEQYF. The CDR3 DNA sequence: TGTGCCAGCAGCTTGGACCCGGGAAACAGGGGACGCTACGAGCAGTACTTC.

This chain joins TRBV5-1 and TRBJ1-2; no firm D call. The CDR3 runs 14 residues. Trimming shortened V by 4 bases and J by 4 bases, and 14 bases separated the two germline ends. Germline CDR1 is SGHRS and CDR2 is YFSETQ. DNA for the CDR3: TGCGCCAGCAGCCCCGTCGACGGTACCTATGGCTACACCTTC. This sequence encodes CASSPVDGTYGYTF.

This clone was seen a handful of times. DNA for the CDR3: TGTGCCTGGAGTATCGGGACAGGGGCTGGCAATCAGCCCCAGCATTTT. This gives the protein CAWSIGTGAGNQPQHF. This chain links TRBV30 with TRBJ1-5; 10 bases match TRBD1. With V trimmed by 2 bases and J by 2 bases, 6 bases remained unmatched. The CDR3 loop spans 16 amino acids. Germline CDR1 and CDR2: GTSNPN and SVGIG (reference sequence).

The chain couples TRBV5-5 to TRBJ2-7; 8 bases are a match to TRBD1. The CDR3 totals 15 residues. V trimming: 5 bases; J trimming: 1 base; junction bases outside the gene matches: 8. Germline-derived CDR1 and CDR2 are SGHKS and YYEKEE (reference sequence). The DNA for the CDR3 is TGTGCCAGCAGTCCCGGGACAGGAGGTTCCTACGAGCAGTACTTC. Protein product: CASSPGTGGSYEQYF.

The rearrangement links TRBV27 to TRBJ1-1, with TRBD1 matching 8 bases. The ends lost 7 bases at V and 5 bases at J; junction bases unmatched: 9. There are 14 residues in the CDR3. Germline loops: CDR1 MNHEY, CDR2 SMNVEV (reference sequence). The CDR3 region has the DNA TGTGCCAGCAAACCACAGGGGGTGCAGACTGAAGCTTTCTTT. It specifies CASKPQGVQTEAFF.

The chain recombines TRBV28 with TRBJ1-2; a possible D gene is TRBD1 (5 bases). V lost 6 bases and J 5 bases, leaving 10 bases between the germline ends. Germline V CDR1 and CDR2: MDHEN, SYDVKM. The length of the CDR3 is 12 residues. The DNA of the CDR3 is TGTGCCAGCAGACCGGGACCATATGGCTACACCTTC. As protein: CASRPGPYGYTF.

The chain uses TRBV6-5 and TRBJ1-5; the D gene is possibly TRBD1 (5 bases). V shed 5 bases and J shed 3 bases, with 8 bases lying between them. Germline loops: CDR1 MNHEY, CDR2 SVGAGI. The CDR3 covers 13 residues. CDR3 region: CASSQGSNQPQHF. The CDR3 region has the DNA TGTGCCAGCAGTCAGGGTTCCAATCAGCCCCAGCATTTT.

This chain joins TRBV19 and TRBJ2-6, with D uncertain. Germline loops: CDR1 LNHDA, CDR2 SQIVND (reference sequence). The CDR3 consists of 16 residues. Trimming pared 6 bases from V and 0 bases from J, leaving 12 bases between. Here the CDR3 DNA reads TGTGCCAGTAGAACCGAGGCGCTCTCTGGGGCCAACGTCCTGACTTTC. It is translated as CASRTEALSGANVLTF.

This chain links TRBV30 with TRBJ2-5; no firm D call. The tail of the sequence fits TRBJ2-7 better, so the J call may be wrong. The CDR3 is made up of 13 amino acids. Per germline, CDR1 GTSNPN and CDR2 SVGIG (reference sequence). The CDR3 nucleotides are TGTGCCTGGAGGGGATCGGCAACCTACGAGCAGTACTTC. This sequence encodes CAWRGSATYEQYF.

By share, this clone counts as medium-sized (0.01 to 0.1%). The V call is TRBV6-5, the J call TRBJ1-5, with D uncertain. V was cut by 8 bases and J by 8 bases, with 4 bases left in between. From germline, CDR1 is MNHEY and CDR2 SVGAGI. The CDR3 is 9 residues long. The CDR3 here is CASGEPQHF. CDR3 DNA: TGTGCCAGCGGGGAGCCCCAGCATTTT.

The chain links TRBV4-1 to TRBJ1-4; 10 bases align to TRBD1. Germline loops: CDR1 MGHRA, CDR2 YSYEKL. There are 16 residues in the CDR3. V was clipped by 7 bases and J by 8 bases; unmatched bases: 13. CDR3 protein: CASTFHQGQGDEKLFF. The CDR3 DNA sequence: TGCGCCAGCACCTTCCACCAAGGACAGGGGGACGAAAAACTGTTTTTT.

The rearrangement joins TRBV7-2 to TRBJ2-5; the D call may be TRBD1 or TRBD2 (6 bases each). The CDR3 extends over 15 amino acids. From germline, CDR1 is SGHTA and CDR2 FQGNSA. Trimming left V 2 bases short and J 5 bases short, with 15 bases between. CDR3 loop: CASSLPRGGRETQYF. The CDR3 DNA is TGTGCCAGCAGCTTACCCAGGGGAGGACGGGAGACCCAGTACTTC. The full variable domain, completed using reference TRBV7-2 and TRBJ2-5, is GAGVSQSPSNKVTEKGKDVELRCDPISGHTALYWYRQSLGQGLEFLIYFQGNSAPDKSGLPSDRFSAERTGGSVSTLTIQRTQQEDSAVYLCASSLPRGGRETQYFGPGTRLLVL.

The gene calls are TRBV9 and TRBJ1-6, with unresolved D. This CDR3 spans 19 amino acids. Germline CDR1 is SGDLS and CDR2 is YYNGEE. V shed 0 bases and J shed 1 base, with 17 bases lying between them. The CDR3 DNA is TGTGCCAGCAGCGTAGAAGAGCTTAAAGGAGTTTCCTATAATTCACCCCTCCACTTT. Translating it yields CASSVEELKGVSYNSPLHF. Supplemented by reference TRBV9 and TRBJ1-6, the full variable domain reads DSGVTQTPKHLITATGQRVTLRCSPRSGDLSVYWYQQSLDQGLQFLIQYYNGEERAKGNILERFSAQQFPDLHSELNLSSLELGDSALYFCASSVEELKGVSYNSPLHFGNGTRLTVT.

This chain links TRBV5-1 with TRBJ1-5; tentative D call: TRBD1 (5 bases). CDR3 length: 14 amino acids. Looked up from germline, CDR1 is SGHRS and CDR2 is YFSETQ. V lost 3 bases and J lost 5, with 12 bases in between. CDR3 nucleotides: TGCGCCAGCAGCTATTCAGGGTTAGATCAGCCCCAGCATTTT. This gives the protein CASSYSGLDQPQHF. Full variable domain (outside the CDR3, taken from reference TRBV5-1 and TRBJ1-5): KAGVTQTPRYLIKTRGQQVTLSCSPISGHRSVSWYQQTPGQGLQFLFEYFSETQRNKGNFPGRFSGRQFSNSRSEMNVSTLELGDSALYLCASSYSGLDQPQHFGDGTRLSIL.

This chain connects TRBV19 to TRBJ2-7; the D gene is possibly TRBD2 (6 bases). Per germline, CDR1 LNHDA and CDR2 SQIVND (reference sequence). The CDR3 is 15 amino acids. Trimming pared 1 base from V and 5 bases from J, leaving 15 bases between. The DNA for the CDR3 is TGTGCCAGTAGTATAGCCGCGGGGTTGGGGAACGAGCAGTACTTC. Its translation is CASSIAAGLGNEQYF.

The chain is built from TRBV6-6 and TRBJ1-1; TRBD1 matches 8 bases. The CDR3 covers 16 residues. In germline, CDR1 is MNHNY, CDR2 SVGAGI (reference sequence). V shed 5 bases and J 3 bases; nucleotides not matched to a gene: 11. CDR3 nucleotide sequence: TGTGCCAGCAGTCGGTCTAAACAGGGGGAGGACACTGAAGCTTTCTTT. This encodes CASSRSKQGEDTEAFF.

This sequence joins TRBV29-1 and TRBJ1-1, with unresolved D. The CDR3 runs to 13 residues. Trimming pared 4 bases from V and 1 base from J, leaving 10 bases between. The germline CDR1 and CDR2 sequences are SQVTM and ANQGSEA. The DNA for the CDR3 is TGCAGCGTTGTCCTCGGACCGAACACTGAAGCTTTCTTT. Translating gives CSVVLGPNTEAFF.

The J gene is TRBJ1-3, the V gene TRBV30; D possibly corresponds to TRBD1 (5 bases). Trimming stripped 3 bases from V and 2 bases from J, with 8 bases between. This CDR3 has 13 amino acids. Germline CDR1 is GTSNPN and CDR2 is SVGIG (reference sequence). This CDR3 reads CAWRGGTGNTIYF. The CDR3, as DNA: TGTGCCTGGAGGGGGGGTACTGGAAACACCATATATTTT.

The CDR3 sequence: CAWTGASGKETQYF. CDR3 sequence (DNA): TGTGCCTGGACCGGGGCTAGCGGTAAAGAGACCCAGTACTTC. V is TRBV30 and J is TRBJ2-5; 7 nucleotides match TRBD2. The CDR3 is 14 amino acids. CDR1 is GTSNPN, CDR2 SVGIG, per germline (reference sequence). V dropped 4 bases and J dropped 3; count of bases not matched to a gene: 8.